The rows below give T cell receptor beta chains drawn from one sample of a study of B cell selection in AIRE deficiency. Sequencing was performed with immunoSEQ multiplex PCR; in TCRdb, only in-frame clones are kept and a portion is missing. The sample lists 11,000 to 15,000 clones, 90% to 95% occurring once. The specimen sequenced was Tregs sorted from PBMCs. The receptors stem from a human donor with AIRE deficiency. Each CDR3 is given with its conserved first and last residue. D genes are given only for firm matches. The size entry is marked missing in some rows and otherwise reads once, few, many or a size class.

>TRBV7-2|.|TRBJ1-5|TRBD1
CASSLVGQTNQPQHF
TGTGCCAGCAGCTTAGTGGGACAGACCAATCAGCCCCAGCATTTT
>TRBV7-2|once|TRBJ2-7|.
CASSSVDEQYF
TGTGCCAGCAGCTCGGTGGACGAGCAGTACTTC
>TRBV30|.|TRBJ2-6|TRBD2
CAWSLHRTSGPSGANVLTF
TGTGCCTGGAGTCTCCACCGGACTAGCGGGCCTTCTGGGGCCAACGTCCTGACTTTC
>TRBV19|.|TRBJ2-1|.
CASTTGYNEQFF
TGTGCCAGTACCACAGGGTACAATGAGCAGTTCTTC
>TRBV19|.|TRBJ1-2|.
CASSIDRRYGYTF
TGTGCCAGTAGTATAGATCGGCGCTATGGCTACACCTTC
>TRBV10-3|.|TRBJ1-5|.
CAINEGFSQPQHF
TGTGCCATCAACGAGGGATTCTCGCAGCCCCAGCATTTT
>TRBV29-1|.|TRBJ2-7|.
CSVAASPYEQYF
TGCAGCGTTGCGGCTAGCCCCTACGAGCAGTACTTC
>TRBV2|.|TRBJ1-4|.
CASSGGLFYDEKLFF
TGTGCCAGCAGTGGCGGACTTTTTTACGATGAAAAACTGTTTTTT
>TRBV28|.|TRBJ2-5|TRBD1
CAGSAGQGKETQYF
TGTGCCGGGAGTGCCGGACAGGGGAAAGAGACCCAGTACTTC
>TRBV7-3|.|TRBJ2-1|.
CATSRGLYNEQFF
TGTGCCACCTCGAGGGGGTTGTACAATGAGCAGTTCTTC
>TRBV7-9|once|TRBJ1-2|.
CASSYRPGYGYTF
TGTGCCAGCAGCTACAGGCCGGGCTATGGCTACACCTTC
>TRBV2|.|TRBJ2-1|.
CASREQFF
TGTGCCAGCCGTGAGCAGTTCTTC
>TRBV19|once|TRBJ1-1|TRBD1
CASTPLDRDTEAFF
TGTGCCAGTACACCACTCGACAGGGACACTGAAGCTTTCTTT
>TRBV5-1|once|TRBJ2-3|TRBD1
CASSRGQITDTQYF
TGCGCCAGCTCCCGGGGACAGATCACAGATACGCAGTATTTT
>TRBV10-3|.|TRBJ1-2|TRBD1
CAISGAGGDYGYTF
TGTGCCATCAGTGGAGCAGGGGGCGACTATGGCTACACCTTC
>TRBV28|.|TRBJ2-3|TRBD2
CASGGRLAQRDTQYF
TGTGCCAGCGGGGGCAGACTAGCGCAAAGAGATACGCAGTATTTT